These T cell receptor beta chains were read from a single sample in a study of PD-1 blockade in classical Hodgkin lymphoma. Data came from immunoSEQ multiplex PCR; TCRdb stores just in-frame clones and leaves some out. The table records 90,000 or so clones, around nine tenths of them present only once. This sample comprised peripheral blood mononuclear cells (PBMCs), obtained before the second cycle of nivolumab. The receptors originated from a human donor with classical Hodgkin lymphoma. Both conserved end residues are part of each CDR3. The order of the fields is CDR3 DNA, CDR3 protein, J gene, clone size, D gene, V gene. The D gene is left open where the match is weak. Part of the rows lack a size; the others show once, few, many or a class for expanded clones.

cdr3_nt: TGTGCCAGTAAACCGACAGCCTACAATGAGCAGTTCTTC
cdr3_aa: CASKPTAYNEQFF
j_call: TRBJ2-1
clone_size: NA
d_call: NA
v_call: TRBV19

cdr3_nt: TGTGCCAGCAGTGAAATCCCCGGGGCCACCGGGGAGCTGTTTTTT
cdr3_aa: CASSEIPGATGELFF
j_call: TRBJ2-2
clone_size: few
d_call: NA
v_call: TRBV2

cdr3_nt: TGTGCCAGCAGCTTAGGGGCAGGGGGCACACCCACTGAAGCTTTCTTT
cdr3_aa: CASSLGAGGTPTEAFF
j_call: TRBJ1-1
clone_size: once
d_call: TRBD1
v_call: TRBV7-9

cdr3_nt: TGTGCCAGCAGCTTAGTAGGCAGAGACTCCTACGAGCAGTACTTC
cdr3_aa: CASSLVGRDSYEQYF
j_call: TRBJ2-7
clone_size: NA
d_call: NA
v_call: TRBV7-8

cdr3_nt: TGTGCCAGCAGCGTGGTCGGTGGGGGACAGGGAAGCTCTGGAAACACCATATATTTT
cdr3_aa: CASSVVGGGQGSSGNTIYF
j_call: TRBJ1-3
clone_size: NA
d_call: TRBD1
v_call: TRBV9

cdr3_nt: TGTGCCAGCAGCTTAATCGCCCCTAAGGCCGAGCAGTACTTC
cdr3_aa: CASSLIAPKAEQYF
j_call: TRBJ2-7
clone_size: NA
d_call: NA
v_call: TRBV11-1

cdr3_nt: TGTGCCAGCAGGCCAGGTGGTGGGGGTGGCTACACCTTC
cdr3_aa: CASRPGGGGGYTF
j_call: TRBJ1-2
clone_size: NA
d_call: NA
v_call: TRBV28

cdr3_nt: TGTGCCAGCAGTTTATTCAAAAGAGACGGTAGTCGGAGGTCTGGAAACACCATATATTTT
cdr3_aa: CASSLFKRDGSRRSGNTIYF
j_call: TRBJ1-3
clone_size: NA
d_call: NA
v_call: TRBV28

cdr3_nt: TGCGCCAGCAGCTTGGCCTTGGGAACAGATACGCAGTATTTT
cdr3_aa: CASSLALGTDTQYF
j_call: TRBJ2-3
clone_size: NA
d_call: NA
v_call: TRBV5-1

cdr3_nt: TGTGCCAGCAGCGCAGGGAGGTACACTGAAGCTTTCTTT
cdr3_aa: CASSAGRYTEAFF
j_call: TRBJ1-1
clone_size: once
d_call: NA
v_call: TRBV11-2

cdr3_nt: TGTGCCAGCAGCCCCGGGCTCTACTCTGGAAACACCATATATTTT
cdr3_aa: CASSPGLYSGNTIYF
j_call: TRBJ1-3
clone_size: NA
d_call: NA
v_call: TRBV7-2

cdr3_nt: TGTGCCAGCAGCCCAGTGGGGGCTTACAATGAGCAGTTCTTC
cdr3_aa: CASSPVGAYNEQFF
j_call: TRBJ2-1
clone_size: NA
d_call: NA
v_call: TRBV6-6

cdr3_nt: TGTGCCAGCAGTTTACGGTACGAGCAGTACTTC
cdr3_aa: CASSLRYEQYF
j_call: TRBJ2-7
clone_size: NA
d_call: NA
v_call: TRBV28

cdr3_nt: TGTGCCAGCAGCCGACAGGGGGGCACTGAAGCTTTCTTT
cdr3_aa: CASSRQGGTEAFF
j_call: TRBJ1-1
clone_size: NA
d_call: TRBD1
v_call: TRBV5-4

cdr3_nt: TGTGCCATCAGTGAGAAGGGGACTAGCGAGACCAAAAACATTCAGTACTTC
cdr3_aa: CAISEKGTSETKNIQYF
j_call: TRBJ2-4
clone_size: NA
d_call: TRBD2
v_call: TRBV10-3

cdr3_nt: TGTGCCAGCAGCCGGATCCAGGGTTTCACTGAAGCTTTCTTT
cdr3_aa: CASSRIQGFTEAFF
j_call: TRBJ1-1
clone_size: NA
d_call: NA
v_call: TRBV14

cdr3_nt: TGTGCCAGCAGCTTAGGGGGGACAGGTAGAACTGAAGCTTTCTTT
cdr3_aa: CASSLGGTGRTEAFF
j_call: TRBJ1-1
clone_size: once
d_call: TRBD1
v_call: TRBV7-2

cdr3_nt: TGTGCCAGCAGGAATGGAAACACCATATATTTT
cdr3_aa: CASRNGNTIYF
j_call: TRBJ1-3
clone_size: NA
d_call: NA
v_call: TRBV11-2

cdr3_nt: TGTGCCAGCAGCGACCGGGACAGTCTAGAAAAACTGTTTTTT
cdr3_aa: CASSDRDSLEKLFF
j_call: TRBJ1-4
clone_size: NA
d_call: TRBD1
v_call: TRBV5-6

cdr3_nt: TGTGCCAGCAGCCAAAGACGTGAGGAGGGGTCCTATGGCTACACCTTC
cdr3_aa: CASSQRREEGSYGYTF
j_call: TRBJ1-2
clone_size: NA
d_call: NA
v_call: TRBV14

cdr3_nt: TGTGCCAGCAGTAATCCGGGACTCGAAGCTTTCTTT
cdr3_aa: CASSNPGLEAFF
j_call: TRBJ1-1
clone_size: NA
d_call: NA
v_call: TRBV27

cdr3_nt: TGTGCCAGCAGCCCCCCCGACAGACCTAGCACAGATACGCAGTATTTT
cdr3_aa: CASSPPDRPSTDTQYF
j_call: TRBJ2-3
clone_size: NA
d_call: NA
v_call: TRBV9

cdr3_nt: TGTGCCTGGAGTAAAGTAGACACCGGGGAGCTGTTTTTT
cdr3_aa: CAWSKVDTGELFF
j_call: TRBJ2-2
clone_size: NA
d_call: NA
v_call: TRBV30

cdr3_nt: TGTGCTAGCAGCTACAGGATCACAGATACGCAGTATTTT
cdr3_aa: CASSYRITDTQYF
j_call: TRBJ2-3
clone_size: once
d_call: NA
v_call: TRBV7-7

cdr3_nt: TGTGCCAGCAGCTCCCGGTCGAATGAGGGGCAGTTCTTC
cdr3_aa: CASSSRSNEGQFF
j_call: TRBJ2-1
clone_size: NA
d_call: NA
v_call: TRBV7-9

cdr3_nt: TGCAGCGTCGGCGGACTAGGAAGCTCCTACGAGCAGTACTTC
cdr3_aa: CSVGGLGSSYEQYF
j_call: TRBJ2-7
clone_size: NA
d_call: TRBD2
v_call: TRBV29-1

cdr3_nt: TGTGCCTGGGCTTCCCTTGGGCGCGGCACCGGGGAGCTGTTTTTT
cdr3_aa: CAWASLGRGTGELFF
j_call: TRBJ2-2
clone_size: NA
d_call: NA
v_call: TRBV30

cdr3_nt: TGTGCCTGGAGTGTACAGGGAAATTCACCCCTCCACTTT
cdr3_aa: CAWSVQGNSPLHF
j_call: TRBJ1-6
clone_size: once
d_call: NA
v_call: TRBV30

cdr3_nt: TGTGCCAGCCATCTTAGCGGCCCTATCAATGAGCAGTTCTTC
cdr3_aa: CASHLSGPINEQFF
j_call: TRBJ2-1
clone_size: NA
d_call: NA
v_call: TRBV28

cdr3_nt: TGCAGCGTTGTAGGGGAGGCTGAAAAACTGTTTTTT
cdr3_aa: CSVVGEAEKLFF
j_call: TRBJ1-4
clone_size: NA
d_call: NA
v_call: TRBV29-1

cdr3_nt: TGTGCCAGCAGCCTGGGGACAGGGAGCTCCTACGAGCAGTACTTC
cdr3_aa: CASSLGTGSSYEQYF
j_call: TRBJ2-7
clone_size: NA
d_call: TRBD1
v_call: TRBV11-2

cdr3_nt: TGTGCCAGCAGTTTTTTGGTAAGGGGTGGCAATCAGCCCCAGCATTTT
cdr3_aa: CASSFLVRGGNQPQHF
j_call: TRBJ1-5
clone_size: once
d_call: NA
v_call: TRBV2

cdr3_nt: TGTGCCAGCAGTTTATCTTTGGGATTAGCCAAAAACATTCAGTACTTC
cdr3_aa: CASSLSLGLAKNIQYF
j_call: TRBJ2-4
clone_size: NA
d_call: NA
v_call: TRBV27

cdr3_nt: TGTGCCTGGAGACCGTCGAACACCGGGGAGCTGTTTTTT
cdr3_aa: CAWRPSNTGELFF
j_call: TRBJ2-2
clone_size: NA
d_call: NA
v_call: TRBV30

cdr3_nt: TGTGCCAGCAGCCCAAGTCTGGGACTAGCGGGAAATGAGCAGTTCTTC
cdr3_aa: CASSPSLGLAGNEQFF
j_call: TRBJ2-1
clone_size: once
d_call: TRBD2
v_call: TRBV5-4

cdr3_nt: TGTGCCAGCAGCCCTGGTGGACAGTGGTTCAATCAGCCCCAGCATTTT
cdr3_aa: CASSPGGQWFNQPQHF
j_call: TRBJ1-5
clone_size: NA
d_call: NA
v_call: TRBV4-2

cdr3_nt: TGTGCCAGTAGTATGGACCCCCTCGACAGGGCCGACTACACAGATACGCAGTATTTT
cdr3_aa: CASSMDPLDRADYTDTQYF
j_call: TRBJ2-3
clone_size: NA
d_call: TRBD1
v_call: TRBV19